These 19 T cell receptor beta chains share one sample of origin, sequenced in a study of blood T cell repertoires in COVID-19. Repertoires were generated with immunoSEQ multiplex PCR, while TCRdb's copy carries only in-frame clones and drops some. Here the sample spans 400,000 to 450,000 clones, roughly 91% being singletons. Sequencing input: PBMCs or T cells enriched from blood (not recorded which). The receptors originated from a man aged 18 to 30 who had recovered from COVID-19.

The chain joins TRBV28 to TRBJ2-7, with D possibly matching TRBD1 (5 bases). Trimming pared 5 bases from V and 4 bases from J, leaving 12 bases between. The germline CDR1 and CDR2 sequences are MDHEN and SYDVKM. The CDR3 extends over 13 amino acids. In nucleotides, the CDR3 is TGTGCCAGCAGTCCGGACATGTGGTACGAGCAGTACTTC. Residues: CASSPDMWYEQYF.

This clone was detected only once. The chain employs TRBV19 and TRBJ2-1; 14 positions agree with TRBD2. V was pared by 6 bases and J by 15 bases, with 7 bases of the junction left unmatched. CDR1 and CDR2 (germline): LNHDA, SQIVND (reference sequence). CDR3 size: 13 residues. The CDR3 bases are TGTGCCAGTAGAAGGGGACTAGCGGGAGTATGGTTCTTC. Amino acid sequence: CASRRGLAGVWFF.

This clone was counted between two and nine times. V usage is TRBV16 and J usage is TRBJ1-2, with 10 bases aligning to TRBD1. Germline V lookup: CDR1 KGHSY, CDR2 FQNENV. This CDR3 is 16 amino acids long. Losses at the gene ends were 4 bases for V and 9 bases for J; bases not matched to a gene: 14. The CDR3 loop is CASSPFRKGQGVSYTF. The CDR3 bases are TGTGCCAGCAGCCCATTTCGGAAAGGACAGGGGGTTAGCTACACCTTC.

Here the CDR3 DNA reads TGCGCCAGCAGCCAAACAGGGGATAATTCACCCCTCCACTTT. Protein: CASSQTGDNSPLHF. The chain carries TRBV5-1 and TRBJ1-6, with 7 bases identical to TRBD1. V trimming: 4 bases; J trimming: 5 bases; junction bases outside the gene matches: 3. Germline values: CDR1 SGHRS, CDR2 YFSETQ. The CDR3 is 14 amino acids.

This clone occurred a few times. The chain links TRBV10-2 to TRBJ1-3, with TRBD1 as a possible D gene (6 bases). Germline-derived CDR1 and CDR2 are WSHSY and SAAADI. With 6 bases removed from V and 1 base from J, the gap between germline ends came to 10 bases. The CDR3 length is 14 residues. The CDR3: CASSQDRSGNTIYF. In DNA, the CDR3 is TGCGCCAGCAGCCAGGACAGATCTGGAAACACCATATATTTT.

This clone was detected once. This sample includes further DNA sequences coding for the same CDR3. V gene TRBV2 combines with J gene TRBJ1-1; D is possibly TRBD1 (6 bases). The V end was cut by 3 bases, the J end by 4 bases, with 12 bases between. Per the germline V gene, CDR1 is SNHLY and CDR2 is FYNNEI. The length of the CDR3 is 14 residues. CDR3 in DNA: TGTGCCAGCAGTGAGGTGGGGGCCGGCACTGAAGCTTTCTTT. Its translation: CASSEVGAGTEAFF.

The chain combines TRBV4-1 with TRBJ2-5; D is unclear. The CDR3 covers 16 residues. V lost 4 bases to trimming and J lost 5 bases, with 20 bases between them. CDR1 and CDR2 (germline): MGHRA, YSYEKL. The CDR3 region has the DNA TGCGCCAGCAGCCCCCTTGGCGGCGGCGCCAAGGAGACCCAGTACTTC. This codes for CASSPLGGGAKETQYF.

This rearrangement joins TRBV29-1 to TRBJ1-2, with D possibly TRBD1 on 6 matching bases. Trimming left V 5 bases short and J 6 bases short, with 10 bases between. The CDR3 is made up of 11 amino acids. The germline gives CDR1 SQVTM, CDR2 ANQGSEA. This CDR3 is CSVLAGDGYTF. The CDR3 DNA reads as TGCAGCGTTCTGGCAGGGGATGGCTACACCTTC.

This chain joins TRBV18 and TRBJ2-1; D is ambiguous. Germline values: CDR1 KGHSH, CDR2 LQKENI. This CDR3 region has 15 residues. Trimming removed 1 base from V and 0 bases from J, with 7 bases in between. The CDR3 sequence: CASSPLKSSYNEQFF. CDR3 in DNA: TGTGCCAGCTCACCACTCAAGAGCTCCTACAATGAGCAGTTCTTC.

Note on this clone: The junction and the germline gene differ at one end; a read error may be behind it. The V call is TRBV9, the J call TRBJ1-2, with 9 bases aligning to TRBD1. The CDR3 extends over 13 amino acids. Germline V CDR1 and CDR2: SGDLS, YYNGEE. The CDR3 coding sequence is TGTGCCAGCAGCGTAGGAGGGACAGGGAGACAGAACTTC. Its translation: CASSVGGTGRQNF.

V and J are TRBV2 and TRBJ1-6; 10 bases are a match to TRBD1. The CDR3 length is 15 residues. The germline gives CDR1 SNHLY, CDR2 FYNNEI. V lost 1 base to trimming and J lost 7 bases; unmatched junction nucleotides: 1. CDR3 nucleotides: TGTGCCAGCAGTGAAGGGGACAGGGGAAATTCACCCCTCCACTTT. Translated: CASSEGDRGNSPLHF.

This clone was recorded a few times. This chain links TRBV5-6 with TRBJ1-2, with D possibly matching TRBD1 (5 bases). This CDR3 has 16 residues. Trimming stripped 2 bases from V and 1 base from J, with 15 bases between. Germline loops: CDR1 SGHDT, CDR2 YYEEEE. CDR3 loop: CASSFKDNRINYGYTF. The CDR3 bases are TGTGCCAGCAGCTTCAAGGACAACAGGATTAACTATGGCTACACCTTC. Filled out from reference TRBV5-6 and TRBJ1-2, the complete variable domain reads DAGVTQSPTHLIKTRGQQVTLRCSPKSGHDTVSWYQQALGQGPQFIFQYYEEEERQRGNFPDRFSGHQFPNYSSELNVNALLLGDSALYLCASSFKDNRINYGYTFGSGTRLTVV.

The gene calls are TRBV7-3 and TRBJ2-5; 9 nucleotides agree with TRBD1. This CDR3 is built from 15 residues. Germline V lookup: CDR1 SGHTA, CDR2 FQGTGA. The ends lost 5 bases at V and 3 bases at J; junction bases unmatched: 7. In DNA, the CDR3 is TGTGCCAGCAGCCGTACCGGGACAGGGAAAGAGACCCAGTACTTC. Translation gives CASSRTGTGKETQYF.

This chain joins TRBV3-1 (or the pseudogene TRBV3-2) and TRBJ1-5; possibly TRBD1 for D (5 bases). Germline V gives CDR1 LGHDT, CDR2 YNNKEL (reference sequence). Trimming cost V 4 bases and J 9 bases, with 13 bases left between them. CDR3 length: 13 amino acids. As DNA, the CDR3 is TGTGCCAGCAGCCCCGGGGGGTATGGGCCCCAGCATTTT. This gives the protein CASSPGGYGPQHF.

The CDR3 DNA is TGTGCCAGCAGTTTAGCCAGGGGGTTTGAAAAACTGTTTTTT. This sequence encodes CASSLARGFEKLFF. V is TRBV27 and J is TRBJ1-4, with 7 bases that match TRBD1. Losses at the gene ends were 2 bases for V and 7 bases for J; bases not matched to a gene: 4. The CDR3 spans 14 residues. Germline V gene lookup returns CDR1 MNHEY and CDR2 SMNVEV (reference sequence).

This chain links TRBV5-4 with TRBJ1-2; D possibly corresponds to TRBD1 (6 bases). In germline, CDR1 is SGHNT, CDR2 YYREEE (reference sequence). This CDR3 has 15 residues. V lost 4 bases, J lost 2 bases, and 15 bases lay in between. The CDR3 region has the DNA TGTGCCAGCAGCCTGGACGGACAGCCAAACTATGGCTACACCTTC. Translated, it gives CASSLDGQPNYGYTF.

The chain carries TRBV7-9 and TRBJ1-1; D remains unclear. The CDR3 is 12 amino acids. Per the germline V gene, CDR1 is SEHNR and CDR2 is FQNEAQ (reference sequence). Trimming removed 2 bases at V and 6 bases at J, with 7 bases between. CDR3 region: CASSLQASEAFF. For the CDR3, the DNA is TGTGCCAGCAGCTTACAAGCCTCTGAAGCTTTCTTT.

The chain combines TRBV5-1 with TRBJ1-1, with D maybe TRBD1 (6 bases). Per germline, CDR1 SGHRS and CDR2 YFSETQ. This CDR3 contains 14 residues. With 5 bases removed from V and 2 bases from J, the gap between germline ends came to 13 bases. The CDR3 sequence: CASRLTGDNTEAFF. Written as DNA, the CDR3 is TGCGCCAGCAGACTGACAGGAGACAACACTGAAGCTTTCTTT.

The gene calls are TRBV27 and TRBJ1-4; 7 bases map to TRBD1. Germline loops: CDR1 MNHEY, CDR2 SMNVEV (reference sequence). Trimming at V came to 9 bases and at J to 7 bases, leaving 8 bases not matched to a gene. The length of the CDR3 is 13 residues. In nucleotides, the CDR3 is TGTGCCAGTAAACAGGGGTTAGGTGAAAAACTGTTTTTT. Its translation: CASKQGLGEKLFF.